This TCR beta chain was identified in a study of blood T cell repertoires in COVID-19. Study background: T cells, B-cell-depleted T cells, or PBMCs provided the cDNA or gDNA that served as material.

Seattle's enrolled individuals joined amid active infection and were then monitored longitudinally. Original processing methods: Estimation of nucleated cell counts was performed using reference gene primer amplification. Measured with immunoSEQ multiplex PCR; TCRdb has only the in-frame clones, and not every one. V and J calls and clone size are as listed in that table; D and trimming were resolved from the DNA. The table shows 300,000 or so clones, with 80% to 95% occurring only once. The length of the CDR3 is 16 residues. The TCR originated in a woman aged 25-40 years with COVID-19, enrolled during active disease. This chain connects TRBV21-1 to TRBJ2-7; the DNA was not used to check the table's D call, TRBD2. TRBV21-1 is a pseudogene segment. The specimen was peripheral blood. DNA for the CDR3: TGTGCCAGCAGCAAAGCAGGATCGGCTAGCGGGAACGAGCAGTACTTC. Protein sequence: CASSKAGSASGNEQYF.